This entry lists 9 T cell receptor beta chains sequenced from one sample in a study of T cells after yellow fever vaccination. TCRdb redid the calling of the 5' RACE reads with MiXCR, one entry per CDR3 protein. The sample has about 320,000 distinct CDR3 sequences, over 3.5% seen once. This specimen was PBMCs, taken 15 days after the yellow fever booster vaccination. These receptors were obtained from a man aged 18 to 29 who received the YFV17D yellow fever vaccine.

A few counts support this clonotype. CDR3 amino acids: CASSPLDRTHGYTF. CDR3 in DNA: TGTGCCAGCAGCCCACTTGACAGGACGCATGGCTACACCTTC. The chain recombines TRBV7-2 with TRBJ1-2, with a possible D match to TRBD1 (6 bases). V lost 5 bases to trimming and J lost 6 bases, with 16 bases between them. The V gene's germline CDR1 is SGHTA and CDR2 FQGNSA. CDR3 length: 14 amino acids.

The rearrangement links TRBV13 to TRBJ2-6; 7 bases line up with TRBD2. Germline CDR1 PRHDT, CDR2 FYEKMQ (reference sequence). J lost 0 bases, V lost 7 bases, and 15 bases had no gene match. This CDR3 is 19 amino acids long. Here the CDR3 reads CASKGRWDYRGSGANVLTF. CDR3 sequence (DNA): TGTGCCAGCAAAGGAAGATGGGACTATCGGGGCTCTGGGGCCAACGTCCTGACTTTC.

This clonotype was picked up a small number of times. V usage is TRBV5-1 and J usage is TRBJ2-5; 14 bases line up with TRBD2. This CDR3 is 16 amino acids long. The germline gives CDR1 SGHRS, CDR2 YFSETQ. The J segment lost 1 base and the V segment lost 3 bases, leaving 2 bases of the junction unmatched. In nucleotides, the CDR3 is TGCGCCAGCAGCTCGACTAGCGGGGGGGCCCAAGAGACCCAGTACTTC. Its protein product is CASSSTSGGAQETQYF.

This clonotype appeared a few times. The rearrangement joins TRBV5-1 to TRBJ1-1; D unclear. Germline V gene data show CDR1 as SGHRS and CDR2 as YFSETQ. V was trimmed by 4 bases and J by 1 base, leaving 8 bases between them. There are 13 residues in the CDR3. The CDR3 sequence is CASSGSPNTEAFF. The CDR3 DNA reads as TGCGCCAGCAGCGGGAGCCCGAACACTGAAGCTTTCTTT. Filled out from reference TRBV5-1 and TRBJ1-1, the complete variable domain reads KAGVTQTPRYLIKTRGQQVTLSCSPISGHRSVSWYQQTPGQGLQFLFEYFSETQRNKGNFPGRFSGRQFSNSRSEMNVSTLELGDSALYLCASSGSPNTEAFFGQGTRLTVV.

This clonotype turned up a few times. The CDR3 region is CASSPNRDSQETQYF. DNA for the CDR3: TGTGCCAGCAGCCCAAACCGGGACTCCCAAGAGACCCAGTACTTC. The chain carries TRBV7-8 and TRBJ2-5; weak D call: TRBD2 (6 bases). V lost 5 bases, J lost 1 base, and 14 bases lay in between. CDR3 length: 15 residues. Germline V gene lookup returns CDR1 SGHVS and CDR2 FQNEAQ.

At least ten counts were recorded for this clonotype. The J gene is TRBJ2-7, the V gene TRBV12-3 or TRBV12-4; TRBD2 aligns across 14 bases. The length of the CDR3 is 16 residues. V gave up 5 bases and J gave up 0 bases; unmatched junction bases: 3. The chain's CDR3 is CASSPGTSGSSYEQYF. The CDR3, as DNA: TGTGCCAGCAGTCCGGGGACTAGCGGGAGCTCCTACGAGCAGTACTTC.

This clonotype was picked up a small number of times. The gene calls are TRBV21-1 and TRBJ2-5; the table gives TRBD1 as D, unverified against the DNA. TRBV21-1 has pseudogene status. The CDR3 totals 15 residues. The CDR3, as DNA: TGTGCCAGCAACAAAGAATGGGACAGGGGGAAAACCCAGTACTTC. This sequence encodes CASNKEWDRGKTQYF.

The chain couples TRBV7-6 to TRBJ2-1; no firm D call. CDR1 is SGHVS and CDR2 is FNYEAQ in the germline V gene. CDR3 length: 16 amino acids. Trimming cost V 5 bases and J 0 bases, with 14 bases left between them. This CDR3 reads CASSPPGMSSYNEQFF. DNA for the CDR3: TGTGCCAGCAGCCCGCCGGGCATGAGCTCCTACAATGAGCAGTTCTTC. Drawing the rest from reference TRBV7-6 and TRBJ2-1, the complete variable domain is GAGVSQSPRYKVTKRGQDVALRCDPISGHVSLYWYRQALGQGPEFLTYFNYEAQQDKSGLPNDRFSAERPEGSISTLTIQRTEQRDSAMYRCASSPPGMSSYNEQFFGPGTRLTVL.

This clonotype came up many times. The chain is built from TRBV6-2 or TRBV6-3 and TRBJ1-5, with D perhaps matching TRBD1 (6 bases). The V gene's germline CDR1 is MNHEY and CDR2 SVGEGT. This CDR3 is built from 16 residues. Deletions cut 5 bases from V and 0 bases from J, with 14 bases between. In nucleotides, the CDR3 is TGTGCCAGCAGTCGACCCTCAGGGGATAGCAATCAGCCCCAGCATTTT. This sequence encodes CASSRPSGDSNQPQHF.